These 7 T cell receptor beta chains were sequenced from one sample in a study of T-cell memory formation after mild COVID-19 (dated by TCRdb to the early 2020s). Receptors were amplified or captured by 5' RACE. TCRdb names Illumina NovaSeq 6000 as the instrument used. The public reads were reprocessed in TCRdb via fastp at Q25 and MiXCR, keeping in-frame beta chains. Rows with one shared CDR3 protein collapse into an entry with the most common genes and DNA. The sample table records 450,000 to 700,000 distinct CDR3 sequences; about a sixth of these occur just once. The leading ten clones occupy approximately 12% of the sample. The sequenced material came from PBMCs or a T cell subset sorted from them (not recorded which). These receptors were collected from an adult woman who had mild COVID-19 (a few samples of this study predate the infection). The sample titles of this study are shuffled in the database, so cell type and time point are left out; the donor was told from shared clones.

This rearrangement joins TRBV14 to TRBJ2-3, with 7 nucleotides matching TRBD2. The CDR3 runs to 15 residues. V was clipped by 0 bases and J by 5 bases; unmatched bases: 5. CDR1 is SGHDN, CDR2 FVKESK, per germline. The CDR3: CASSQDLGGEDTQYF. CDR3 DNA: TGTGCCAGCAGCCAAGATCTTGGGGGGGAAGATACGCAGTATTTT.

This clonotype was counted between two and nine times. This chain connects TRBV5-1 to TRBJ2-3; the match to TRBD1 covers 7 bases. J was trimmed by 4 bases and V by 2 bases; bases with no gene match: 4. This CDR3 has 14 residues. CDR1 and CDR2 (germline): SGHRS, YFSETQ. CDR3 region: CASSLGTAPDTQYF. CDR3 nucleotides: TGCGCCAGCAGCTTAGGGACAGCGCCAGATACGCAGTATTTT.

This clonotype was detected many times. This chain connects TRBV5-6 to TRBJ1-5; 8 nucleotides line up with TRBD1. V was clipped by 4 bases and J by 5 bases; unmatched bases: 5. The CDR3 runs 14 residues. Germline V gene sequence: CDR1 SGHDT, CDR2 YYEEEE. The CDR3 DNA sequence: TGTGCCAGCAGCCTAAGACAGGGGTATCAGCCCCAGCATTTT. Translated, it gives CASSLRQGYQPQHF. The full variable domain, its missing parts supplied by reference TRBV5-6 and TRBJ1-5, is DAGVTQSPTHLIKTRGQQVTLRCSPKSGHDTVSWYQQALGQGPQFIFQYYEEEERQRGNFPDRFSGHQFPNYSSELNVNALLLGDSALYLCASSLRQGYQPQHFGDGTRLSIL.

This clonotype has more than one count but fewer than ten. The chain employs TRBV7-2 and TRBJ2-7, with D perhaps given as TRBD1 or TRBD2 (5 bases each). Germline V CDR1 and CDR2: SGHTA, FQGNSA. Trimming pared 6 bases from V and 0 bases from J, leaving 18 bases between. CDR3 length: 16 residues. CDR3 bases: TGTGCCAGCAGTTTCCCTCCTGGGGGAAGCTCCTACGAGCAGTACTTC. This gives the protein CASSFPPGGSSYEQYF. Filled out from reference TRBV7-2 and TRBJ2-7, the complete variable domain reads GAGVSQSPSNKVTEKGKDVELRCDPISGHTALYWYRQSLGQGLEFLIYFQGNSAPDKSGLPSDRFSAERTGGSVSTLTIQRTQQEDSAVYLCASSFPPGGSSYEQYFGPGTRLTVT.

This chain connects TRBV12-3 or TRBV12-4 to TRBJ2-3, with D possibly being TRBD2 (5 bases). The V end lost 4 bases, the J end lost 1 base, and 12 bases lay between the germline ends. This CDR3 is 15 amino acids long. The CDR3 sequence: CASSSRVDGTDTQYF. In DNA form, the CDR3 reads TGTGCCAGCAGTTCGAGGGTGGACGGCACAGATACGCAGTATTTT.

The V and J genes are TRBV5-1 and TRBJ1-6, with D possibly matching TRBD1 (5 bases). Per the germline V gene, CDR1 is SGHRS and CDR2 is YFSETQ. V lost 4 bases and J 4 bases, leaving 27 bases between the germline ends. CDR3 length: 20 residues. CDR3 amino acids: CASSQGRDPYPTGYNSPLHF. The CDR3 nucleotides are TGCGCCAGCAGCCAAGGCCGGGACCCATATCCAACAGGATATAATTCACCCCTCCACTTT. Based on the CDR3 plus reference TRBV5-1 and TRBJ1-6, the full variable domain is KAGVTQTPRYLIKTRGQQVTLSCSPISGHRSVSWYQQTPGQGLQFLFEYFSETQRNKGNFPGRFSGRQFSNSRSEMNVSTLELGDSALYLCASSQGRDPYPTGYNSPLHFGNGTRLTVT.

The gene calls are TRBV11-3 and TRBJ2-1, with D perhaps matching TRBD2 (7 bases). Germline CDR1 is SGHNT and CDR2 is YENEEA. The CDR3 runs to 13 residues. V was cut by 5 bases and J by 9 bases, with 14 bases left in between. CDR3 loop: CASSPGGQTEQFF. The CDR3 coding sequence is TGTGCCAGCAGCCCCGGGGGGCAGACTGAGCAGTTCTTC. Full variable domain (missing parts from reference TRBV11-3 and TRBJ2-1): EAGVVQSPRYKIIEKKQPVAFWCNPISGHNTLYWYLQNLGQGPELLIRYENEEAVDDSQLPKDRFSAERLKGVDSTLKIQPAELGDSAVYLCASSPGGQTEQFFGPGTRLTVL.